This paragraph covers one T cell receptor beta chain sequence. One end of the junction varies from germline; a read error may be responsible. This CDR3 is 15 amino acids long. CDR1 and CDR2 (germline): MNHEY, SVGAGI. This specimen comes from a study of blood T cell repertoires in COVID-19. TCRdb's copy holds only in-frame clones and misses some; the assay was immunoSEQ multiplex PCR. The data show some 130,000 clones, with 75% to 90% seen just once and under 20% held by the top ten. Participants spanned ages roughly 18 to 90 years and resided in 24 US areas. Two consecutive negative NP/OP PCR tests, clearance, or resolved symptoms defined Cohort 3 recovery.

The sample comprised PBMCs or T cells enriched from blood (not recorded which). The chain links TRBV6-5 to TRBJ2-1; 11 nucleotides line up with TRBD2. The clonotype comes from a man aged 25-40 years who had recovered from COVID-19. The CDR3 nucleotides are TGTGCCAGCCGAAGGACTAGCGGGTCGGGGAATGGGCAGTTCTTC. Translation: CASRRTSGSGNGQFF.